This section outlines one T cell receptor beta chain sequence together with its context. Germline V gene sequence: CDR1 SNHLY, CDR2 FYNNEI. The germline V and J ends were trimmed by 6 bases and 4 bases, with 19 bases remaining between them. The length of the CDR3 is 16 residues. Profiling relied on immunoSEQ multiplex PCR, and the TCRdb table lists in-frame clones only, not all of them. The data contain 150,000 to 200,000 clones, about four fifths of them singletons. Clinical histories supplied by participants themselves formed the basis of cohort assignment. This sample was taken from a study of blood T cell repertoires in COVID-19.

This TCR derives from a middle-aged man who had recovered from COVID-19. This chain links TRBV2 with TRBJ1-5; D gene ambiguous. What was sequenced was PBMCs or T cells enriched from blood (not recorded which). The CDR3 is CASSETPTGPNQPQHF. The DNA for the CDR3 is TGTGCCAGCAGCGAAACCCCGACTGGCCCAAATCAGCCCCAGCATTTT.